The sample holds a few counts of the clone carrying this TCR beta chain. This record comes from a study of blood T cell repertoires in COVID-19. TCRdb keeps only in-frame clones here, not all; method: immunoSEQ multiplex PCR. Of around 89,000 clones listed, approximately 79% were seen once; the top ten hold about 15%. CDR3 size: 17 residues. Trimming at V came to 4 bases and at J to 9 bases, leaving 14 bases not matched to a gene. The germline gives CDR1 SGHDN, CDR2 FVKESK. Material for sequencing was peripheral blood. J is TRBJ2-1 and V is TRBV14, with 11 bases identical to TRBD1. This receptor was identified in a woman of 80 years or more with acute or convalescent COVID-19. The CDR3 reads CASSRGSSDRGPTEQFF. CDR3 sequence (DNA): TGTGCCAGCAGCCGAGGGAGTTCGGACAGGGGGCCAACTGAGCAGTTCTTC.